Presented here are 21 T cell receptor delta chains from one specimen sequenced in a study of γδ T cells in repeated Plasmodium falciparum infection. Flow sorting of PBMC yielded separate Vgamma9/Vdelta2+ and Vdelta2-negative gammadelta T cell populations for bulk repertoire analysis. TCRdb reanalysed the multiplex PCR reads via CATT. This sample yields tens of thousands of delta-chain clones, of which over 0.75% are seen a single time; approximately 9.6% belongs to the top ten. The sequencing sample was made of gamma-delta T cells from blood. These receptors were collected from a pool of human donors (malaria-infected and uninfected, not separated).

This clone was counted between two and nine times. It differs at one base from a far larger clone, so likely a read error. Other nucleotide sequences in the sample specify the same CDR3. The chain carries TRDV2 and TRDJ1; 9 bases agree with TRDD3. In the absence of a J gene in TCRdb, the DNA was matched to germline to assign it here. V dropped 0 bases and J dropped 6; count of bases not matched to a gene: 10. CDR1 and CDR2 (germline): GEAIGNYY, EKD. CDR3 length: 16 amino acids. CDR3 DNA sequence: TGTGCCTGTGACACCGAGTTTCTGGGGGATGTGAATAAACTCATCTTT. It encodes CACDTEFLGDVNKLIF.

In this sample, this clone turned up many times. CDR3: CACDKAGAQSSWDTRQMFF. Written as DNA, the CDR3 is TGTGCCTGTGACAAGGCCGGGGCCCAAAGCTCCTGGGACACCCGACAGATGTTTTTC. The J gene is TRDJ3, the V gene TRDV2; no clear D. The CDR3 is 19 amino acids. Per germline, CDR1 GEAIGNYY and CDR2 EKD. The ends were cut back, 2 bases at V and 0 bases at J, with 16 bases in the middle.

This clone was picked up a small number of times. The TCRdb record carries a much larger clone's protein, which differs from this DNA's translation at residue 3; a read error is the likely cause, and the protein listed here is the DNA translation. The J gene is TRDJ1, the V gene TRDV1; weak D call: TRDD2 (7 bases). Germline matching of the DNA provided the J gene here, since TCRdb leaves it blank. The V gene's germline CDR1 is TSWWSYY and CDR2 QGS. This CDR3 comprises 22 residues. CDR3 sequence reads: CAPGELNCIIKAFLIGTDKLIF. For the CDR3, the DNA is TGTGCTCCTGGGGAACTCAACTGCATCATAAAGGCCTTCCTTATAGGAACCGATAAACTCATCTTT.

About this clone: TCRdb's protein for this DNA is that of a much larger clone and differs from the translation at residue 13, likely a read error; the protein shown is the DNA translation. The V call is TRDV3, the J call TRDJ1; 7 positions match TRDD3. The J gene is not listed in TCRdb, so it was assigned here from a DNA match to germline. Germline V gives CDR1 TVYSNPD, CDR2 GDNSRS (reference sequence). CDR3 size: 23 residues. The V and J ends lost 3 bases and 0 bases, in that order; junction bases with no gene match: 34. The CDR3 spells CAFPTGFPRPHWRIRSYTDKLIF. DNA for the CDR3: TGTGCCTTCCCCACCGGGTTCCCGAGGCCCCACTGGAGGATACGCTCGTACACCGATAAACTCATCTTT.

A remark on this clone: With a much larger clone just one base away, this may be a read error. The V and J genes are TRDV1 and TRDJ1; 7 positions agree with TRDD3. Assignment of the J gene here rests on matching the DNA to germline, because TCRdb gives none. V dropped 2 bases and J dropped 3; count of bases not matched to a gene: 21. This CDR3 has 20 amino acids. The V gene's germline CDR1 is TSWWSYY and CDR2 QGS. The CDR3 bases are TGTGCTCTTGGGGAAGGTCCTCCTCGCTGGGGGCCCAAAGGAGCCGATAAACTCATCTTT. Its protein product is CALGEGPPRWGPKGADKLIF.

With regard to this clone: The likely explanation is a read error, given a far larger clone one base away. Other DNA sequences from this sample encode an identical CDR3 as well. Written as DNA, the CDR3 is TGTGCTCTTGGGGATTCTTCCTTCCTCGGGAGAGTGTGGGGGATACGCACCGATAAACTCATCTTT. It translates to CALGDSSFLGRVWGIRTDKLIF. The V and J genes are TRDV1 and TRDJ1; the match to TRDD3 covers 11 bases. No J segment appears in TCRdb, so it was assigned here by matching the sequence to germline. There are 22 residues in the CDR3. V lost 3 bases and J lost 1; bases outside the gene matches: 22. The germline gives CDR1 TSWWSYY, CDR2 QGS.

A remark on this clone: The protein recorded in TCRdb matches a much larger clone and deviates from this DNA's translation at residue 12, suggesting a read error; the protein here is obtained by translating the DNA. The chain is built from TRDV1 and TRDJ1; 9 nucleotides align to TRDD3. The J gene is absent in TCRdb and was assigned here via DNA matching to germline. This CDR3 comprises 21 residues. Unmatched junction bases numbered 20, after V lost 3 bases and J lost 0 bases. Germline V gene sequence: CDR1 TSWWSYY, CDR2 QGS. CDR3 DNA sequence: TGTGCTCTTGGGGATTCTACAGCCTGGGGGATCGAGGCCTCCTACACCGATAAACTCATCTTT. Protein sequence: CALGDSTAWGIEASYTDKLIF.

In this sample, this clone turned up many times. This likely stems from a read error, as it lies one base from a far larger clone. Additional DNA sequences in this sample encode the identical CDR3. The gene calls are TRDV2 and TRDJ1; D is ambiguous. The CDR3 covers 15 residues. Germline lookup yields CDR1 GEAIGNYY and CDR2 EKD. The CDR3 protein is CACDTRGTTSDKLIF. In DNA, the CDR3 is TGTGCCTGTGACACCCGTGGGACAACGTCCGATAAGCTCATCTTT.

Ten or more counts support this clone. This chain joins TRDV2 and TRDJ1; TRDD3 aligns across 10 bases. The CDR3 runs to 19 residues. Germline values: CDR1 GEAIGNYY, CDR2 EKD. The junction had 18 bases not matched to a gene; V was cut back by 0 bases and J by 6 bases. CDR3 in DNA: TGTGCCTGTGACACCGTGGTGGGGGATACCAGGAGGCACACAAATAAACTCATCTTT. It is translated as CACDTVVGDTRRHTNKLIF.

As concerns this clone: TCRdb lists the protein of a much larger clone for this DNA, which differs at residue 5, so this is likely a read error; the protein given here is translated from the DNA itself. V gene TRDV2 combines with J gene TRDJ1; 12 nucleotides match TRDD3. The J gene comes from matching the DNA to germline here; TCRdb lacks it. Germline CDR1 reads GEAIGNYY; CDR2 reads EKD. The CDR3 runs to 18 residues. V lost 3 bases to trimming and J lost 1 base; unmatched junction nucleotides: 11. The CDR3 sequence: CACDSITGGYSSTDKLIF. CDR3 bases: TGTGCCTGTGACTCGATTACTGGGGGATACTCGTCCACCGATAAACTCATCTTT.

In this sample, this clone turned up a few times. Translating this DNA gives a protein that differs at residue 5 from the TCRdb one, which belongs to a much larger clone; a read error is likely, and the protein shown is this translation. The rearrangement joins TRDV1 to TRDJ1; 8 nucleotides align to TRDD3. TCRdb carries no J gene annotation; the J gene was assigned here by matching the DNA with germline. The CDR3 runs 27 residues. The V segment lost 4 bases and the J segment 0 bases; nucleotides outside the gene matches: 40. The germline V gene encodes CDR1 TSWWSYY and CDR2 QGS. This chain's CDR3 is CALGGLVFCLLGPPTGGPTLYTDKLIF. Written as DNA, the CDR3 is TGTGCTCTTGGGGGACTAGTATTTTGTCTCCTAGGCCCCCCAACTGGGGGTCCTACTTTGTACACCGATAAACTCATCTTT.

For this clone: TCRdb assigns this DNA the protein of a much larger clone, which departs from its translation at residue 16; this likely reflects a read error, and the protein shown comes from translating the DNA. The chain uses TRDV1 and TRDJ1; the match to TRDD3 covers 11 bases. CDR1 TSWWSYY and CDR2 QGS come from the germline V gene. This CDR3 spans 18 amino acids. The CDR3 DNA follows: TGTGCTCTTGGGCCTGGGGGATACCTCGTTGAGTACACCGATAAACACATCTTT. This sequence encodes CALGPGGYLVEYTDKHIF.

Ten or more counts support this clone. The rearrangement links TRDV1 to TRDJ1; 8 bases agree with TRDD3. V lost 1 base to trimming and J lost 8 bases; unmatched junction nucleotides: 15. This CDR3 has 17 residues. Germline-derived CDR1 and CDR2 are TSWWSYY and QGS. CDR3 protein: CALGERPSVLGEEKLIF. The CDR3 DNA reads TGTGCTCTTGGGGAACGCCCCTCGGTGCTGGGGGAGGAGAAACTCATCTTT.

This clone was seen only a few times. A read error is likely here: a far larger clone is one base away. The same CDR3 is also encoded by other DNA sequences in this sample. The chain carries TRDV2 and TRDJ1; 8 bases are shared with TRDD3. Germline matching of the DNA provided the J gene here, since TCRdb leaves it blank. The CDR3 extends over 24 amino acids. Germline lookup yields CDR1 GEAIGNYY and CDR2 EKD. In DNA form, the CDR3 reads TGTGCCTGTGACACCGTCGGTCCTACACCACCATCTGGGGGACCCCCCTCGTACACAGATAAACTCATCTTT. The encoded protein is CACDTVGPTPPSGGPPSYTDKLIF.

This clone was detected many times. This probably arose from a read error, given a far larger clone one base away. The DNA for the CDR3 is TGTGCCTGTGACGCCGTTACTGGGGGATACGCCGATAAACTCATCTTT. Amino acids: CACDAVTGGYADKLIF. V usage is TRDV2 and J usage is TRDJ1; 13 nucleotides agree with TRDD3. The CDR3 is 16 residues long. J was trimmed by 3 bases and V by 3 bases; bases with no gene match: 6. Germline V lookup: CDR1 GEAIGNYY, CDR2 EKD.

A few counts support this clone. TCRdb's entry gives the protein of a much larger clone, which mismatches this DNA's translation at residue 13, likely from a read error; the protein reported here is translated from the DNA. V gene TRDV1 combines with J gene TRDJ1; 8 bases agree with TRDD3. The CDR3 totals 16 residues. The germline V gene encodes CDR1 TSWWSYY and CDR2 QGS. Here the CDR3 DNA reads TGTGCTCTTGGTAGGGCTACTCTGGGGGACAACGATGAACTCATCTTT. Translation gives CALGRATLGDNDELIF.

Notes on this clone: A read error likely explains this, since a far larger clone differs by one base. This CDR3 is also generated by other DNA sequences in the sample. V gene TRDV2 combines with J gene TRDJ1; D gene ambiguous. No J gene is reported in TCRdb; it was inferred here by comparing the DNA with germline. Germline V gene data show CDR1 as GEAIGNYY and CDR2 as EKD. This CDR3 is 16 amino acids long. CDR3 nucleotide sequence: TGTGCCTGTGACACCGTCGGGAACCTGTACACCGACAAACTCATCTTT. The encoded protein is CACDTVGNLYTDKLIF.

This clone was detected only a few times. The TCRdb record carries a much larger clone's protein, which differs from this DNA's translation at residue 12; a read error is the likely cause, and the protein listed here is the DNA translation. The V gene is given as TRDV2, and no J gene call is available. This CDR3 spans 13 amino acids. The germline gives CDR1 GEAIGNYY, CDR2 EKD. The CDR3, as DNA: TGTGCCTGTGACACCGGACGACCCGATAAACTCACCTTT. Its translation: CACDTGRPDKLTF.

About this clone itself: The TCRdb record carries a much larger clone's protein, which differs from this DNA's translation at residue 4; a read error is the likely cause, and the protein listed here is the DNA translation. The V gene is TRDV2, the J gene TRDJ1; 8 bases fit TRDD3. The J gene, absent from TCRdb, was called here by matching the DNA to germline. CDR1 and CDR2 (germline): GEAIGNYY, EKD. CDR3 length equals 18 residues. Unmatched junction bases numbered 17, after V lost 6 bases and J lost 0 bases. The CDR3 DNA reads TGTGCCTGTAACGCCATTAATACTGGGGGCCTGTACACCGATAAACTCATCTTT. It codes for CACNAINTGGLYTDKLIF.

This clone showed up many times. The genes are TRDV1 and TRDJ1, with 10 bases lining up with TRDD3. There are 20 residues in the CDR3. J was trimmed by 0 bases and V by 2 bases; bases with no gene match: 15. From germline, CDR1 is TSWWSYY and CDR2 QGS. Here the CDR3 reads CALGEFPPAWGITYTDKLIF. The CDR3 DNA reads as TGTGCTCTTGGGGAATTCCCGCCTGCCTGGGGGATAACGTACACCGATAAACTCATCTTT.

This clone was seen only a few times. The likely explanation is a read error, given a far larger clone one base away. Other DNA sequences of this sample code for an identical CDR3. This chain links TRDV1 with TRDJ1, with 8 bases lining up with TRDD3. TCRdb does not report a J gene; here it was assigned by matching the DNA to germline references. The CDR3 contains 22 residues. Germline CDR1 is TSWWSYY and CDR2 is QGS. CDR3 coding DNA: TGTGCCCTTGGGGAACTAAGACTGACCTTCTGGGGGAAAACTAGCTACACCGATAAACTCATCTTT. Amino acid sequence: CALGELRLTFWGKTSYTDKLIF.